This T cell receptor (beta chain) was recovered during a study of regulatory T cells in long-lasting Graves disease. The time point is: newly diagnosed GD, antithyroid drugs for less than 3 months. PBMCs were the source of the RNA used for TCR sequencing. This CDR3 has 16 amino acids. The germline gives CDR1 SGHRS, CDR2 YFSETQ. V dropped 2 bases and J dropped 1 base, with 14 bases sitting between them. This clonotype showed up many times. According to the study, TCR beta libraries were built with iRepertoire HTBI primers and CDR3-region Arm-PCR. Each CDR3 protein gets one entry after TCRdb re-called the multiplex PCR reads with MiXCR. The sample consists of around 250,000 distinct CDR3 sequences, around 18% of them appearing once. The same specimen was also included in a second study, on T cells in Graves' hyperthyroidism and ophthalmopathy.

The sequence came from a woman aged 30 to 39 with Graves disease. The rearrangement uses TRBV5-1 and TRBJ2-3; D remains ambiguous. Sequencing was performed on peripheral blood mononuclear cells (PBMCs), taken at new diagnosis, from a patient treated with antithyroid drugs. The CDR3 is CASSLRGLSRTDTQYF. The DNA for the CDR3 is TGCGCCAGCAGCTTAAGAGGCCTCAGTCGCACAGATACGCAGTATTTT.